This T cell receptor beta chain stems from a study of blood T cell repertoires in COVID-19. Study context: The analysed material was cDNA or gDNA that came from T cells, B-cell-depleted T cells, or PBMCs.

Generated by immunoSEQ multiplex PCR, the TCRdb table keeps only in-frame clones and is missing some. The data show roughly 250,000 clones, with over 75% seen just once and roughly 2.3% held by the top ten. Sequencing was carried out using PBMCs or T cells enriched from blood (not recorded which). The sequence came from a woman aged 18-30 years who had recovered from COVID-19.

In nucleotides, the CDR3 is TGCGCCAGTCGTACGACAGGTACGAACACTGAAGCTTTCTTT. Its translation is CASRTTGTNTEAFF. The chain joins TRBV5-1 to TRBJ1-1, with a possible D match to TRBD1 (6 bases). Per the germline V gene, CDR1 is SGHRS and CDR2 is YFSETQ. This CDR3 spans 14 amino acids. Trimming shortened V by 8 bases and J by 1 base, and 15 bases separated the two germline ends.